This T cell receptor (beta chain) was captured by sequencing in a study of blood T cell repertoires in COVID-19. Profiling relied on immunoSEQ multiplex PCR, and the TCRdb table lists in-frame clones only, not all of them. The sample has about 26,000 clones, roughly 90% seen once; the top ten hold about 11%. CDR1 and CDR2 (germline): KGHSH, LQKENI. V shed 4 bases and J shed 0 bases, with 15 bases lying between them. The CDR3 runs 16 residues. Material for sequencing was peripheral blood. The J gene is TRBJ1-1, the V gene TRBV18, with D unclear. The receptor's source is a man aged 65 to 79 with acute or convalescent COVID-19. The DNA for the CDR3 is TGTGCCAGCTCACGGGTTCCAGGAACTGTGAACACTGAAGCTTTCTTT. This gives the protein CASSRVPGTVNTEAFF.